The rows below give T cell receptor beta chains drawn from one sample of a study of blood T cell repertoires in COVID-19. The table came from immunoSEQ multiplex PCR; TCRdb's copy has only in-frame clones and leaves some out. The sample has around 36,000 clones; approximately 82% are singletons. Sequenced material: peripheral blood. Receptor source: a man older than 75 with active or convalescent COVID-19. CDR3s include the opening cysteine and the closing phenylalanine or tryptophan.

V gene | CDR3 protein
TRBV30 | CAWTHPSLRPALTYNEQFF
TRBV28 | CASGRVNEKLFF
TRBV28 | CASGRWPAEAFF
TRBV11-2 | CASSLVAGYEQYF
TRBV9 | CASSGDQRFYNEQFF
TRBV18 | CASSPGQSVATNEKLFF
TRBV6-1 | CASSGHSETQYF
TRBV2 | CASSPGQGAHTF
TRBV4-1 | CASSQDRGFQGASGNTIYF
TRBV19 | CASSIVGQPAGTQYF
TRBV27 | CASSLRGGGGETQYF
TRBV28 | CASSYSGENTGELFF
TRBV5-1 | CASSWGGSPSSYNEQFF
TRBV6-6 | CASSRQGYEQYF
TRBV28 | CASRAQGAGLNEKLFF
TRBV28 | CASNGLLTGELFF
TRBV3-1/TRBV3-2 | CASSQDRVVTEAFF
TRBV24-1 | CATSAGQQGWDGYTF
TRBV6-4 | CASSGRTGGARNTIYF
TRBV10-3 | CAIRPTELREQYF
TRBV5-1 | CASSPLTSGSEREQFF
TRBV4-2 | CASSQVRGGQGVGNTIYF
TRBV24-1 | CATSDSMTGPITGELFF
TRBV30 | CAWSRDRGPPHYGYTF
TRBV11-2 | CASSPGHDYGYTF
TRBV5-1 | CASSSGGNNEQFF
TRBV27 | CASSLREGEKLFF
TRBV6-1 | CASSDEVLAGVVYEQFF
TRBV12-3/TRBV12-4 | CASSSTGNQPQHF
TRBV6-1 | CASSEGWGELEQYF
TRBV6-5 | CASSPGLHEAFF
TRBV6-1 | CASSDQRATNTGELFF
TRBV11-2 | CASSLAGNTGELFF
TRBV9 | CASSVGGGSNEKLFF
TRBV30 | CAWSVTRLRGYTF
TRBV18 | CASSPETSGETQYF
TRBV27 | CASSLAGLESADTQYF
TRBV6-5 | CASSHRGSNQPQHF
TRBV7-8 | CASSLAGLAGGKETQYF
TRBV19 | CASSIGAGQYTEAFF
TRBV28 | CASSFSSGSLSYNEQFF